These 24 T cell receptor beta chains came from one sample sequenced in a study of a mutant IDH1 vaccine in newly diagnosed glioma. The time point here: baseline, week 1 (first vaccination visit). Treatment described: pre-vaccination baseline after standard-of-care therapy. Data came from immunoSEQ multiplex PCR; TCRdb stores just in-frame clones and leaves some out. The table lists some 59,000 clones, roughly 80% of them singletons. The input for sequencing was PBMCs, taken from a glioma patient treated with radiotherapy, temozolomide or both. Receptors were obtained from a man aged 18-30 years with glioma.

This rearrangement joins TRBV20-1 to TRBJ2-1; no reliable D call. There are 10 residues in the CDR3. CDR1 is DFQATT and CDR2 is SNEGSKA in the germline V gene (reference sequence). V was trimmed by 2 bases and J by 8 bases, leaving 4 bases between them. Here the CDR3 DNA reads TGCAGTGCTAGACTGGATGAGCAGTTCTTC. The encoded protein is CSARLDEQFF.

The chain joins TRBV19 to TRBJ1-5; 9 bases are a match to TRBD1. V lost 8 bases and J lost 6; bases outside the gene matches: 11. CDR1 LNHDA and CDR2 SQIVND come from the germline V gene (reference sequence). This CDR3 has 15 amino acids. CDR3 nucleotide sequence: TGTGCCAGTCTCGGGATGACAGGGGGAGGTCAGCCCCAGCATTTT. Translation: CASLGMTGGGQPQHF.

The chain joins TRBV5-4 to TRBJ2-7, with 7 positions matching TRBD1. V lost 4 bases to trimming and J lost 2 bases; unmatched junction nucleotides: 3. Germline loops: CDR1 SGHNT, CDR2 YYREEE (reference sequence). This CDR3 is 13 amino acids long. CDR3 protein: CASSPTGAYEQYF. In nucleotides, the CDR3 is TGTGCCAGCAGCCCAACAGGGGCCTACGAGCAGTACTTC.

This rearrangement joins TRBV9 to TRBJ2-7; no clear D. The V end was cut by 3 bases, the J end by 3 bases, with 19 bases between. The V gene's germline CDR1 is SGDLS and CDR2 YYNGEE. The CDR3 sequence is 16 residues long. The DNA for the CDR3 is TGTGCCAGCAGCGCTCAACCTTTAGCTGTCGTCTACGAGCAGTACTTC. Amino acid sequence: CASSAQPLAVVYEQYF.

DNA for the CDR3: TGTGCCAGCTCACCTCTCGGGGTCTCTGGGGCCAACGTCCTGACTTTC. Amino acid sequence: CASSPLGVSGANVLTF. The V gene is TRBV18, the J gene TRBJ2-6; possibly TRBD2 for D (5 bases). The germline V and J ends were trimmed by 3 bases and 0 bases, with 9 bases remaining between them. The CDR3 length is 16 residues. Germline lookup yields CDR1 KGHSH and CDR2 LQKENI.

This sequence joins TRBV29-1 and TRBJ1-2, with D maybe TRBD1 (6 bases). Germline assignment: CDR1 SQVTM and CDR2 ANQGSEA. The ends were cut back, 6 bases at V and 8 bases at J, with 22 bases in the middle. CDR3 length: 14 amino acids. In nucleotides, the CDR3 is TGCAGCGTCGCAGGGACATCCAGGGTGGACGGCTACACCTTC. This codes for CSVAGTSRVDGYTF.

The chain carries TRBV12-5 and TRBJ1-1; D is ambiguous. The CDR3 spans 13 residues. V dropped 3 bases and J dropped 1 base, with 6 bases sitting between them. Germline V gene sequence: CDR1 LGHNT, CDR2 FRNRAP. CDR3 nucleotide sequence: TGTGCTAGTGGTTTTTACACGAACACTGAAGCTTTCTTT. It translates to CASGFYTNTEAFF.

V and J are TRBV14 and TRBJ1-4; no clear D gene. With 8 bases removed from V and 7 bases from J, the gap between germline ends came to 11 bases. The germline V gene encodes CDR1 SGHDN and CDR2 FVKESK. CDR3 length: 12 residues. CDR3 loop: CASAKIGEKLFF. In DNA, the CDR3 is TGTGCCAGCGCCAAGATTGGTGAAAAACTGTTTTTT.

This rearrangement joins TRBV27 to TRBJ2-7, with TRBD1 matching over 10 bases. The V gene's germline CDR1 is MNHEY and CDR2 SMNVEV (reference sequence). Germline trimming cut 6 bases from V and 5 bases from J; bases unmatched to any gene: 10. The CDR3 loop spans 15 amino acids. Here the CDR3 reads CASRELGTGAHEQYF. The CDR3 DNA reads as TGTGCCAGCAGGGAACTAGGGACAGGGGCCCACGAGCAGTACTTC.

J is TRBJ1-3 and V is TRBV5-1; D is ambiguous. Per germline, CDR1 SGHRS and CDR2 YFSETQ. V was clipped by 1 base and J by 8 bases, with 10 bases between them. There are 13 residues in the CDR3. As DNA, the CDR3 is TGCGCCAGCAGCTTGATGGTCGGGGACACCATATATTTT. It translates to CASSLMVGDTIYF.

J is TRBJ2-7 and V is TRBV6-5; D is undetermined. This CDR3 spans 13 amino acids. V lost 0 bases, J lost 6 bases, and 9 bases lay in between. Germline lookup yields CDR1 MNHEY and CDR2 SVGAGI. As DNA, the CDR3 is TGTGCCAGCAGTTACTCTTTCCGCGGCGAGCAGTACTTC. This translates into CASSYSFRGEQYF.

The chain carries TRBV27 and TRBJ2-7; tentatively, D is TRBD1 (5 bases). Germline-derived CDR1 and CDR2 are MNHEY and SMNVEV (reference sequence). V was cut by 0 bases and J by 2 bases, with 8 bases left in between. The CDR3 has 14 residues. This CDR3 is CASSLSTATYEQYF. Here the CDR3 DNA reads TGTGCCAGCAGTTTATCGACAGCAACCTACGAGCAGTACTTC.

In DNA form, the CDR3 reads TGTGCCAGCAGCCCGAGACAGGGGGGTACTTCTGGAAACACCATATATTTT. Translated: CASSPRQGGTSGNTIYF. The chain recombines TRBV14 with TRBJ1-3; 9 bases match TRBD1. Losses at the gene ends were 4 bases for V and 1 base for J; bases not matched to a gene: 8. The CDR3 is made up of 17 amino acids. Germline CDR1 and CDR2: SGHDN and FVKESK.

V and J are TRBV6-5 and TRBJ2-1, with D perhaps TRBD1 (6 bases). V was cut by 4 bases and J by 5 bases, with 12 bases left in between. The germline V gene has CDR1 MNHEY and CDR2 SVGAGI. The CDR3 spans 14 residues. The CDR3 coding sequence is TGTGCCAGCAGTTCTTTGGACAGTAACAATGAGCAGTTCTTC. Residues: CASSSLDSNNEQFF.

The chain carries TRBV4-1 and TRBJ2-7; 9 bases line up with TRBD1. The germline CDR1 and CDR2 sequences are MGHRA and YSYEKL. CDR3 length: 15 residues. After removal of 4 bases from V and 4 bases from J, the junction contained 8 bases not matched to a gene. The CDR3 sequence is CASSLQQGAWYEQYF. The CDR3 DNA reads TGCGCCAGCAGCCTTCAACAGGGGGCGTGGTACGAGCAGTACTTC.

The CDR3 spells CSATGTGGYEQYF. The CDR3 region has the DNA TGCAGCGCAACTGGGACAGGGGGTTACGAGCAGTACTTC. This chain links TRBV29-1 with TRBJ2-7; 11 bases align to TRBD1. The V gene's germline CDR1 is SQVTM and CDR2 ANQGSEA. V shed 7 bases, J shed 4 bases, and the junction held 6 bases outside the gene matches. The CDR3 sequence is 13 residues long.

The chain uses TRBV14 and TRBJ2-1; D is uncertain. The ends were cut back, 0 bases at V and 10 bases at J, with 7 bases in the middle. The CDR3 sequence is 12 residues long. Germline CDR1 SGHDN, CDR2 FVKESK. The CDR3 loop is CASSQDWLEQFF. As DNA, the CDR3 is TGTGCCAGCAGCCAAGATTGGCTGGAGCAGTTCTTC.

This clone appeared once. The chain carries TRBV4-1 and TRBJ1-3; D not resolved. CDR1 is MGHRA, CDR2 YSYEKL, per germline. Trimming took off 1 base at V and 0 bases at J, with 10 bases between the two ends. The CDR3 has 16 amino acids. The CDR3 DNA follows: TGCGCCAGCAGCCAAGGGACTTCGAGCTCTGGAAACACCATATATTTT. As protein: CASSQGTSSSGNTIYF.

This clone was detected only once. This sequence joins TRBV5-6 and TRBJ1-3; tentative D call: TRBD1 (6 bases). Germline CDR1 SGHDT, CDR2 YYEEEE. The CDR3 is made up of 15 amino acids. V was clipped by 4 bases and J by 0 bases, with 11 bases between them. The CDR3 DNA follows: TGTGCCAGCAGCATTGGACAGAGCTCTGGAAACACCATATATTTT. Amino acid sequence: CASSIGQSSGNTIYF. Looking up the rest from reference TRBV5-6 and TRBJ1-3 gives the full variable domain: DAGVTQSPTHLIKTRGQQVTLRCSPKSGHDTVSWYQQALGQGPQFIFQYYEEEERQRGNFPDRFSGHQFPNYSSELNVNALLLGDSALYLCASSIGQSSGNTIYFGEGSWLTVV.

CDR3: CASSVATNTEQFF. The DNA of the CDR3 is TGTGCCAGCAGCGTAGCCACGAACACTGAGCAGTTCTTC. The chain recombines TRBV9 with TRBJ2-1; D not resolved. Trimming shortened V by 0 bases and J by 9 bases, and 10 bases separated the two germline ends. Germline CDR1 SGDLS, CDR2 YYNGEE. CDR3 length: 13 amino acids.

V is TRBV5-1 and J is TRBJ1-5; D call uncertain. The CDR3 covers 18 residues. Germline V gene data show CDR1 as SGHRS and CDR2 as YFSETQ. Trimming took off 4 bases at V and 0 bases at J, with 20 bases between the two ends. The CDR3 loop reads CASSLSPDSAYSNQPQHF. The CDR3 region has the DNA TGCGCCAGCAGCCTTTCTCCAGATAGCGCCTATAGCAATCAGCCCCAGCATTTT.

Only one count was recorded for this clone. The rearrangement joins TRBV30 to TRBJ2-1, with 8 positions matching TRBD1. The CDR3 sequence is 14 residues long. Germline assignment: CDR1 GTSNPN and CDR2 SVGIG (reference sequence). The junction had 3 bases not matched to a gene; V was cut back by 0 bases and J by 5 bases. The CDR3 DNA sequence: TGTGCCTGGAGTGTAGGGACAGGAGACAATGAGCAGTTCTTC. Its translation: CAWSVGTGDNEQFF.

In its sample, this clone was seen a few times. CDR3 residues: CASSWRDTSYEQYF. DNA of the CDR3: TGTGCCAGCAGTTGGCGGGACACCTCCTACGAGCAGTACTTC. This chain connects TRBV28 to TRBJ2-7; D may correspond to TRBD1 or TRBD2 (6 bases each). The CDR3 is 14 amino acids. Per the germline V gene, CDR1 is MDHEN and CDR2 is SYDVKM. Trimming took off 4 bases at V and 0 bases at J, with 10 bases between the two ends. The whole variable domain, remainder taken from reference TRBV28 and TRBJ2-7, is DVKVTQSSRYLVKRTGEKVFLECVQDMDHENMFWYRQDPGLGLRLIYFSYDVKMKEKGDIPEGYSVSREKKERFSLILESASTNQTSMYLCASSWRDTSYEQYFGPGTRLTVT.

This chain links TRBV19 with TRBJ1-2; TRBD1 might be the D (5 bases). The V gene lost 5 bases and the J gene lost 7 bases, with 29 bases spanning the gap. CDR1 and CDR2 from the germline V gene are LNHDA and SQIVND (reference sequence). The CDR3 loop spans 18 amino acids. As DNA, the CDR3 is TGTGCCAGTAGTGCCTCCCTTCCGGCCCTGGGGCCCTATGGTGGCTACACCTTC. This gives the protein CASSASLPALGPYGGYTF. Complete variable domain (other parts from reference TRBV19 and TRBJ1-2): DGGITQSPKYLFRKEGQNVTLSCEQNLNHDAMYWYRQDPGQGLRLIYYSQIVNDFQKGDIAEGYSVSREKKESFPLTVTSAQKNPTAFYLCASSASLPALGPYGGYTFGSGTRLTVV.